The 31 T cell receptor beta chains in this list originate from one sample, sequenced in a study of cytotoxic CD8 clonotypes in ibrutinib-treated CLL. TCRdb's copy holds only in-frame clones and misses some; the assay was immunoSEQ multiplex PCR. The sample lists tens of thousands of clones; about 70% were seen once. The input for sequencing was PBMCs, taken after 24 months of ibrutinib treatment. These receptors came from a human donor with chronic lymphocytic leukemia.

The rearrangement uses TRBV7-9 and TRBJ1-1, with D possibly matching TRBD1 (5 bases). This CDR3 region has 14 residues. Per germline, CDR1 SEHNR and CDR2 FQNEAQ (reference sequence). V lost 5 bases to trimming and J lost 5 bases, with 15 bases between them. CDR3 bases: TGTGCCAGCAGCACGAACCAGAGGGGAACTGAAGCTTTCTTT. Translated, it gives CASSTNQRGTEAFF.

Points on this clone: No DNA is shown, since the ends of the CDR3 on it are uncertain; the CDR3 is the one TCRdb lists. CDR3 protein: CAWTSWGLGNF. The chain employs TRBV30 and TRBJ2-5. Per germline, CDR1 GTSNPN and CDR2 SVGIG (reference sequence). Including both end residues, the CDR3 is 11 amino acids long.

The chain recombines TRBV9 with TRBJ1-2, with D unclear. Germline values: CDR1 SGDLS, CDR2 YYNGEE. The CDR3 loop spans 13 amino acids. Trimming pared 1 base from V and 4 bases from J, leaving 8 bases between. This CDR3 reads CASSVPGTYGYTF. DNA of the CDR3: TGTGCCAGCAGCGTACCGGGAACCTATGGCTACACCTTC.

The chain employs TRBV11-1 and TRBJ1-1; 9 bases match TRBD1. Per the germline V gene, CDR1 is SGHAT and CDR2 is FQDESV (reference sequence). The CDR3 is made up of 13 amino acids. The junction had 4 bases not matched to a gene; V was cut back by 11 bases and J by 0 bases. The CDR3 protein is CAAGTGLNTEAFF. CDR3 DNA sequence: TGTGCCGCAGGGACAGGGCTGAACACTGAAGCTTTCTTT.

The V gene is TRBV27, the J gene TRBJ2-2; TRBD2 is a possible D gene (6 bases). The V gene's germline CDR1 is MNHEY and CDR2 SMNVEV (reference sequence). The V gene lost 10 bases and the J gene lost 6 bases, with 15 bases spanning the gap. CDR3 length: 13 residues. As DNA, the CDR3 is TGTGCCACCCGTTGGGGGGTGGCCGGGGAGCTGTTTTTT. It specifies CATRWGVAGELFF.

This clone was counted once. Here the CDR3 DNA reads TGTGCCAGCAGCGCGGACGGATCTAGCACAGATACGCAGTATTTT. Protein product: CASSADGSSTDTQYF. This chain uses TRBV6-6 with TRBJ2-3; D ambiguous. Germline V gene data show CDR1 as MNHNY and CDR2 as SVGAGI (reference sequence). The CDR3 is 15 amino acids. Trimming removed 6 bases from V and 0 bases from J, with 13 bases in between.

The chain couples TRBV28 to TRBJ1-5, with TRBD1 as a possible D gene (5 bases). The CDR3 has 14 residues. CDR1 MDHEN and CDR2 SYDVKM come from the germline V gene. The V gene lost 4 bases and the J gene lost 6 bases, with 13 bases spanning the gap. The CDR3 loop is CASSWDAGGQPQHF. The CDR3 region has the DNA TGTGCCAGCAGTTGGGACGCTGGGGGTCAGCCCCAGCATTTT.

This rearrangement joins TRBV4-3 to TRBJ2-1; 7 positions match TRBD2. This CDR3 region has 17 residues. Germline CDR1 reads LGHNA; CDR2 reads YSLEER. Trimming removed 0 bases from V and 0 bases from J; junction bases left unmatched: 5. CDR3 sequence reads: CASSQERRTSSYNEQFF. CDR3 sequence (DNA): TGCGCCAGCAGCCAAGAACGAAGGACTAGCTCCTACAATGAGCAGTTCTTC.

The J gene is TRBJ1-1, the V gene TRBV7-2; 8 bases agree with TRBD1. Germline CDR1 and CDR2: SGHTA and FQGNSA. Losses at the gene ends were 5 bases for V and 10 bases for J; bases not matched to a gene: 9. CDR3 length equals 13 residues. CDR3 coding DNA: TGTGCCAGCAGCCGTGGACAGGGTTTAATAGCTTTCTTT. Protein sequence: CASSRGQGLIAFF.

Within the sample, this clone is medium-sized. The CDR3 region has the DNA TGCGCCAGCAGCTTGGGGGACGGGAGCTATGGCTACACCTTC. Its translation is CASSLGDGSYGYTF. The chain combines TRBV5-1 with TRBJ1-2; possible D gene TRBD1, 5 bases. Germline V CDR1 and CDR2: SGHRS, YFSETQ. This CDR3 contains 14 residues. V gave up 0 bases and J gave up 4 bases, with 10 bases separating them.

The chain links TRBV7-9 to TRBJ1-6, with unresolved D. The CDR3 covers 12 residues. Trimming stripped 2 bases from V and 10 bases from J, with 6 bases between. Germline CDR1 and CDR2: SEHNR and FQNEAQ (reference sequence). DNA for the CDR3: TGTGCCAGCAGCTTAATGGGATCACCCCTCCACTTT. It is translated as CASSLMGSPLHF.

The chain joins TRBV2 to TRBJ2-1; 8 positions agree with TRBD2. V shed 5 bases, J shed 4 bases, and the junction held 1 base outside the gene matches. Looked up from germline, CDR1 is SNHLY and CDR2 is FYNNEI. The CDR3 length is 13 residues. CDR3: CASSQRGYNEQFF. The CDR3 DNA reads TGTGCCAGCAGTCAGCGGGGGTACAATGAGCAGTTCTTC.

This rearrangement joins TRBV7-2 to TRBJ2-2; D might be TRBD2 (5 bases). The CDR3 loop spans 14 amino acids. CDR1 and CDR2 from the germline V gene are SGHTA and FQGNSA. V gave up 0 bases and J gave up 7 bases, with 9 bases separating them. The chain's CDR3 is CASSLAGVNGELFF. Here the CDR3 DNA reads TGTGCCAGCAGCTTAGCCGGGGTAAACGGGGAGCTGTTTTTT. Full variable domain (outside the CDR3, taken from reference TRBV7-2 and TRBJ2-2): GAGVSQSPSNKVTEKGKDVELRCDPISGHTALYWYRQSLGQGLEFLIYFQGNSAPDKSGLPSDRFSAERTGGSVSTLTIQRTQQEDSAVYLCASSLAGVNGELFFGEGSRLTVL.

The J gene is TRBJ2-5, the V gene TRBV14; 9 nucleotides agree with TRBD2. The CDR3 contains 16 residues. The junction had 8 bases not matched to a gene; V was cut back by 1 base and J by 5 bases. CDR1 is SGHDN and CDR2 is FVKESK in the germline V gene. In DNA, the CDR3 is TGTGCCAGCAGCCAAGCCGGGCGGGGGGGCCCCGAGACCCAGTACTTC. This codes for CASSQAGRGGPETQYF.

The rearrangement uses TRBV18 and TRBJ1-5; tentative D call: TRBD1 (6 bases). The length of the CDR3 is 14 residues. Germline CDR1 KGHSH, CDR2 LQKENI. Trimming pared 4 bases from V and 5 bases from J, leaving 12 bases between. The CDR3 DNA sequence: TGTGCCAGCTCACTACAGGGTGGGGATCAGCCCCAGCATTTT. This translates into CASSLQGGDQPQHF. Drawing the rest from reference TRBV18 and TRBJ1-5, the complete variable domain is NAGVMQNPRHLVRRRGQEARLRCSPMKGHSHVYWYRQLPEEGLKFMVYLQKENIIDESGMPKERFSAEFPKEGPSILRIQQVVRGDSAAYFCASSLQGGDQPQHFGDGTRLSIL.

To note about this clone: Its ends do not fully match the called genes, so a read error is possible. The chain has TRBV2 and TRBJ1-6; tentatively, D is TRBD1 (5 bases). This CDR3 is built from 14 residues. CDR1 is SNHLY and CDR2 is FYNNEI in the germline V gene. CDR3 in amino acids: CASREAGYNSPLHF. DNA for the CDR3: TGTGCCAGCAGAGAAGCAGGGTATAATTCACCCCTCCACTTT.

This chain joins TRBV7-3 and TRBJ2-3, with TRBD2 matching 7 bases. Germline V CDR1 and CDR2: SGHTA, FQGTGA. V was pared by 4 bases and J by 2 bases, with 9 bases of the junction left unmatched. This CDR3 spans 16 amino acids. The CDR3 here is CASSSSGALDTDTQYF. In nucleotides, the CDR3 is TGTGCCAGCAGCTCGAGCGGGGCCCTAGACACAGATACGCAGTATTTT.

The chain uses TRBV7-9 and TRBJ1-1; D is unresolved. CDR1 is SEHNR, CDR2 FQNEAQ, per germline (reference sequence). V was trimmed by 6 bases and J by 7 bases, leaving 9 bases between them. This CDR3 contains 11 residues. CDR3 residues: CASSEADEAFF. Written as DNA, the CDR3 is TGTGCCAGCAGTGAAGCCGATGAAGCTTTCTTT. Full variable domain (rest looked up from reference TRBV7-9 and TRBJ1-1): DTGVSQNPRHKITKRGQNVTFRCDPISEHNRLYWYRQTLGQGPEFLTYFQNEAQLEKSRLLSDRFSAERPKGSFSTLEIQRTEQGDSAMYLCASSEADEAFFGQGTRLTVV.

The chain is built from TRBV28 and TRBJ2-5; 11 bases match TRBD2. With 8 bases clipped from V and 3 bases from J, the junction kept 8 bases outside the gene matches. Germline V gives CDR1 MDHEN, CDR2 SYDVKM. This CDR3 has 15 amino acids. As DNA, the CDR3 is TGTGCCAGCGCCCAACTAGCGGGGGCGAAAGAGACCCAGTACTTC. Protein: CASAQLAGAKETQYF. Complete variable domain (other parts from reference TRBV28 and TRBJ2-5): DVKVTQSSRYLVKRTGEKVFLECVQDMDHENMFWYRQDPGLGLRLIYFSYDVKMKEKGDIPEGYSVSREKKERFSLILESASTNQTSMYLCASAQLAGAKETQYFGPGTRLLVL.

The chain uses TRBV28 and TRBJ1-5, with 7 bases fitting TRBD1. Germline V gene sequence: CDR1 MDHEN, CDR2 SYDVKM. V lost 5 bases, J lost 0 bases, and 7 bases stayed unmatched. The CDR3 is made up of 16 amino acids. Here the CDR3 reads CASSGLGQLSNQPQHF. The CDR3 DNA follows: TGTGCCAGCAGTGGACTGGGACAGCTTAGCAATCAGCCCCAGCATTTT.

This chain connects TRBV7-3 to TRBJ2-7; TRBD1 or TRBD2 may be the D gene (6 bases each). Germline V lookup: CDR1 SGHTA, CDR2 FQGTGA. V was clipped by 2 bases and J by 7 bases, with 12 bases between them. The CDR3 has 13 residues. The CDR3 DNA is TGTGCCAGCAGCTTACGAAGGGGGGATGAGCAGTACTTC. Amino acid sequence: CASSLRRGDEQYF.

This rearrangement joins TRBV7-3 to TRBJ1-1, with TRBD1 matching over 7 bases. The CDR3 is made up of 12 amino acids. V was clipped by 8 bases and J by 4 bases; unmatched bases: 4. Germline CDR1 reads SGHTA; CDR2 reads FQGTGA. The CDR3 region is CASGQDATEAFF. CDR3 DNA sequence: TGTGCCAGCGGACAGGACGCCACTGAAGCTTTCTTT.

Turning to this clone: Other nucleotide sequences from this sample produce the same CDR3. CDR3 sequence (DNA): TGTGCCAGCAGCCCCATCGGGGGTAACACTGAAGCTTTCTTT. Translation gives CASSPIGGNTEAFF. The chain uses TRBV9 and TRBJ1-1, with D possibly matching TRBD1 (5 bases). Trimming pared 4 bases from V and 2 bases from J, leaving 12 bases between. Germline V gives CDR1 SGDLS, CDR2 YYNGEE. The length of the CDR3 is 14 residues.

The chain uses TRBV5-8 and TRBJ2-5; D remains ambiguous. V gave up 3 bases and J gave up 3 bases, with 9 bases separating them. This CDR3 has 13 amino acids. Per germline, CDR1 SGHTS and CDR2 YDEGEE. In DNA form, the CDR3 reads TGTGCCAGCAGCTGGACGGTGGAAGAGACCCAGTACTTC. Its protein is CASSWTVEETQYF.

V usage is TRBV28 and J usage is TRBJ2-2; TRBD1 agrees at 10 bases. Germline CDR1 MDHEN, CDR2 SYDVKM. This CDR3 has 16 amino acids. Trimming took 5 bases from V and 7 from J; bases not matched to a gene: 10. CDR3 sequence reads: CASSLLPGQGNGELFF. CDR3 DNA sequence: TGTGCCAGCAGTCTACTACCGGGACAGGGGAACGGGGAGCTGTTTTTT.

The gene calls are TRBV6-5 and TRBJ1-2; no firm D call. CDR3 length: 15 residues. V was trimmed by 2 bases and J by 2 bases, leaving 12 bases between them. CDR1 and CDR2 (germline): MNHEY, SVGAGI. The CDR3 DNA sequence: TGTGCCAGCAGTTACAGGTCGGACTGGAACTATGGCTACACCTTC. Its protein product is CASSYRSDWNYGYTF.

The V gene is TRBV7-9, the J gene TRBJ2-1, with 9 bases identical to TRBD1. The CDR3 runs to 16 residues. The ends lost 0 bases at V and 7 bases at J; junction bases unmatched: 7. Looked up from germline, CDR1 is SEHNR and CDR2 is FQNEAQ (reference sequence). The DNA for the CDR3 is TGTGCCAGCAGCTTAGCACCGGGACAGGGTGTGAATGAGCAGTTCTTC. This encodes CASSLAPGQGVNEQFF.

This chain joins TRBV12-5 and TRBJ2-5, with 7 nucleotides matching TRBD1. CDR1 and CDR2 from the germline V gene are LGHNT and FRNRAP. The CDR3 consists of 14 residues. V was pared by 7 bases and J by 1 base, with 6 bases of the junction left unmatched. As DNA, the CDR3 is TGTGCTAGTGCTAGGGGGCAAGGCCAAGAGACCCAGTACTTC. It translates to CASARGQGQETQYF.

This chain joins TRBV9 and TRBJ1-4; no clear D gene. The germline gives CDR1 SGDLS, CDR2 YYNGEE. Trimming stripped 5 bases from V and 5 bases from J, with 13 bases between. This CDR3 comprises 14 residues. This CDR3 reads CASSPGSRNEKLFF. CDR3 DNA: TGTGCCAGCAGTCCCGGAAGCAGAAATGAAAAACTGTTTTTT.

The chain joins TRBV7-3 to TRBJ2-3, with 7 bases that match TRBD2. Germline V gene sequence: CDR1 SGHTA, CDR2 FQGTGA. This CDR3 contains 14 residues. V lost 6 bases and J lost 2; bases outside the gene matches: 5. This CDR3 is CASRRGGFTDTQYF. CDR3 coding DNA: TGTGCCAGCAGGAGGGGAGGGTTCACAGATACGCAGTATTTT.

This clone occurred a few times. CDR3 loop: CASSVVGGSGNTGELFF. The CDR3 DNA reads as TGTGCCAGCAGCGTAGTAGGGGGTAGCGGGAACACCGGGGAGCTGTTTTTT. The chain links TRBV9 to TRBJ2-2; possibly TRBD1 or TRBD2 for D (6 bases each). Trimming stripped 0 bases from V and 1 base from J, with 13 bases between. The CDR3 loop spans 17 amino acids. Germline V gene data show CDR1 as SGDLS and CDR2 as YYNGEE.